In its sample, the clone carrying this TCR beta chain was seen many times. These data belong to a study of early T cells in non-severe SARS-CoV-2 infection. Unique molecular identifiers were affixed to single, distinct cDNA molecules. TCRdb reanalysed the 5' RACE reads using MiXCR and keeps one entry per CDR3 protein. Of more than 30,000 distinct CDR3 sequences in the sample, approximately 7.1% are singletons; the top ten hold about 13%. The germline CDR1 and CDR2 sequences are DFQATT and SNEGSKA (reference sequence). The CDR3 has 13 residues. Trimming removed 2 bases at V and 2 bases at J, with 7 bases between.

The clonotype originates from an adult who was a healthcare worker with PCR-confirmed SARS-CoV-2 infection or an uninfected control (not recorded which). The sequencing here drew on whole blood, taken at baseline. The J gene is TRBJ2-1, the V gene TRBV20-1; D remains ambiguous. CDR3 nucleotides: TGCAGTGCTAGATTGGTCCCCTACAATGAGCAGTTCTTC. Amino acids: CSARLVPYNEQFF.